This T cell receptor beta chain appears in the sequencing data of a study of cytomegalovirus exposure and HLA in healthy donors. Healthy bone marrow donors supplied every sample. V was shortened by 4 bases and J by 7 bases, with 13 bases between the two germline ends. The CDR3 has 12 residues. CDR1 and CDR2 (germline): SQVTM, ANQGSEA. This clone was observed a handful of times. A multiplex PCR was run with 60 Vbeta primers and 13 Jbeta primers. Repertoires were generated with immunoSEQ multiplex PCR, while TCRdb's copy carries only in-frame clones and drops some. The sample holds approximately 150,000 clones, around 63% seen once.

The receptor's source is a woman in her late teens or twenties in good health and CMV-seropositive. The V and J genes are TRBV29-1 and TRBJ1-1; unclear D gene. Sequenced material: PBMCs. Here the CDR3 reads CSVVIRVREAFF. The CDR3 DNA follows: TGCAGCGTTGTGATTCGGGTACGTGAAGCTTTCTTT.